This T cell receptor (beta chain) was recovered during a study of T cells in Graves' hyperthyroidism and ophthalmopathy. TCR beta CDR3 regions were amplified from RNA transcripts. An initial round of RT-PCR targeting the TCR CDR3 relied on the HTBI primer set. One entry per CDR3 protein, called by TCRdb with MiXCR from the multiplex PCR reads. The sample lists approximately 400,000 distinct CDR3 sequences, around 20% occurring once. This clonotype appeared many times. V lost 5 bases and J lost 2; bases outside the gene matches: 6. The V gene's germline CDR1 is LGHDT and CDR2 YNNKEL (reference sequence). CDR3 length: 14 residues.

This TCR was recovered from a man aged 18 to 29 with Graves' ophthalmopathy. The rearrangement uses TRBV3-1 and TRBJ2-7; TRBD2 matches at 7 bases. Source material: blood. As DNA, the CDR3 is TGTGCCAGCAGCGGGAGGGTCTTCCCCTACGAGCAGTACTTC. This sequence encodes CASSGRVFPYEQYF.